This entry describes one TCR beta chain. This clone appeared a few times. Its antigen specificity is not known. No clone much larger than this one lies a single base away; base qualities are absent. TCRbeta CDR3 regions were amplified from genomic DNA by means of the immunoSEQ Assay, a bias-controlled multiplex PCR. The source study handled its data this way. Within the assay, amplification of reference gene primers was used to estimate how many nucleated cells each sample contained. To quantify the absolute abundance of each unique TCRbeta CDR3 rearrangement, sequence reads were collapsed and filtered. For each sample, productive Simpson clonality was calculated by taking the square root of Simpson's diversity index across productive rearrangements. The source is immuneACCESS, and TCRdb retained only in-frame sequences with V and J called. Part of the clones is not carried over; for the studies checked, unresolved V genes explain less than half of this, and the remainder is unexplained. V, J and clone size are taken as reported in that table, and D and trimming were inferred from the DNA itself. Counted in this sample were hundreds of thousands of clones; around 89% of them appeared once. Approximately 1.5% of the sample lies in the top ten.

The data originate from a study of blood T cell repertoires in COVID-19 (dated by TCRdb to the early 2020s). About the full investigation: Samples from collaborators originated in the United States, Italy and Spain and spanned both the acute and convalescent phases of COVID-19. The material from the prospective study consisted of cDNA or gDNA derived from T cells, B-cell-depleted T cells, or PBMCs. The dataset comprised deeply sampled blood TCRbeta repertoires from subjects exposed to, actively infected with, or recovered from COVID-19. The repertoires were released in a freely available public database meant as a resource for research on the immune response to SARS-CoV-2. Samples were obtained from the ongoing ImmuneRACE study (first 160 participants) and from 1,254 subjects provided by 6 global collaborators. Sample metadata almost always included a de-identified subject ID, COVID-19 status, age in years and sex. HLA class I and class II types, where available, came from metadata supplied by the sample provider rather than from assay-based typing.

V is clipped by 4 bases and J by 1 base, and the sequence between their germline boundaries is 7 bases long. CDR3 length: 13 amino acids, cysteine to phenylalanine. Just the 39-base CDR3 DNA is kept, in frame starting at base 1. In the prospective study, participants were about 18 to 100 years old, resided in 24 geographic areas of the United States, and were enrolled through a virtual design. Cohort assignment in the prospective study relied on participant-reported clinical history from a screening survey and a study questionnaire. In the prospective study, whole blood, serum and a nasopharyngeal or oropharyngeal swab were collected from each participant by mobile phlebotomists. Additional blood draws and questionnaires over an approximately two-month period could optionally be provided by prospective study participants. Before DNA extraction, blood samples from the prospective study were shipped at room temperature or frozen.

Results the study describes overall, beyond this receptor: The amount of clinical and demographic metadata varied by source and participant and was provided uncurated.

This sequence was found in a young woman with acute COVID-19. The specimen was PBMCs or T cells enriched from blood (not recorded which). The chain uses TRBV23-1 and TRBJ1-1; the D segment could be TRBD1, given 5 matching bases. TRBV23-1 is identified as an open reading frame with a role that is uncertain. The nucleotides read TGCGCCAGCAGTCCGGACAAGAACACTGAAGCTTTCTTT. Its protein product is CASSPDKNTEAFF.